The 13 T cell receptor beta chains in this list originate from one sample, sequenced in a study of siplizumab effects on memory and regulatory T cells. The data were produced by immunoSEQ multiplex PCR, yet TCRdb's version contains in-frame clones alone and is incomplete. The sample includes about 72,000 clones, 75% to 95% seen only once; the top ten take approximately 30%. Input material: CD8+ T cells sorted from blood. Receptors were obtained from a human donor in good health.

V and J are TRBV27 and TRBJ2-1; D gene ambiguous. Germline V gene lookup returns CDR1 MNHEY and CDR2 SMNVEV (reference sequence). CDR3 length: 13 amino acids. The V end was cut by 0 bases, the J end by 6 bases, with 6 bases between. The CDR3 spells CASSLSEGNEQFF. CDR3 DNA: TGTGCCAGCAGTTTATCGGAAGGCAATGAGCAGTTCTTC.

V gene TRBV7-3 combines with J gene TRBJ2-1; the match to TRBD2 covers 9 bases. Germline V lookup: CDR1 SGHTA, CDR2 FQGTGA. CDR3 length: 17 amino acids. Trimming took 5 bases from V and 6 from J; bases not matched to a gene: 14. DNA of the CDR3: TGTGCCAGCAGCCCCTGGGGAGCGGGAGGTACGGGCAATGAGCAGTTCTTC. Its translation is CASSPWGAGGTGNEQFF.

The chain employs TRBV27 and TRBJ2-7; maybe TRBD2 (5 bases). Germline-derived CDR1 and CDR2 are MNHEY and SMNVEV (reference sequence). V shed 0 bases and J shed 4 bases, with 7 bases lying between them. The CDR3 runs to 13 residues. In DNA form, the CDR3 reads TGTGCCAGCAGTTTATCCCCGGGATACGAGCAGTACTTC. Translating it yields CASSLSPGYEQYF.

This CDR3 reads CASSGGLYEQYF. DNA for the CDR3: TGTGCCAGCAGTGGGGGACTCTACGAGCAGTACTTC. The J gene is TRBJ2-7, the V gene TRBV2; possibly TRBD2 for D (6 bases). The V gene's germline CDR1 is SNHLY and CDR2 FYNNEI. Trimming pared 4 bases from V and 3 bases from J, leaving 7 bases between. This CDR3 is 12 amino acids long.

This chain links TRBV27 with TRBJ2-5, with 7 bases identical to TRBD2. Unmatched junction bases numbered 8, after V lost 5 bases and J lost 2 bases. CDR1 is MNHEY, CDR2 SMNVEV, per germline (reference sequence). This CDR3 has 15 amino acids. The DNA for the CDR3 is TGTGCCAGCAGTATAAACCCGGGAGGTCAAGAGACCCAGTACTTC. It translates to CASSINPGGQETQYF.

This chain links TRBV5-8 with TRBJ1-5, with TRBD1 as a possible D gene (5 bases). Trimming removed 4 bases at V and 4 bases at J, with 12 bases between. The CDR3 is 14 amino acids. Germline CDR1 is SGHTS and CDR2 is YDEGEE. The DNA of the CDR3 is TGTGCCAGCAGCCCGGGGCAGGGAAATCAGCCCCAGCATTTT. Its translation: CASSPGQGNQPQHF.

V gene TRBV6-6 combines with J gene TRBJ1-1, with no clear D. Looked up from germline, CDR1 is MNHNY and CDR2 is SVGAGI (reference sequence). This CDR3 comprises 14 residues. V lost 3 bases and J lost 6, with 14 bases in between. CDR3 region: CASSYGVGSSEAFF. The CDR3 DNA reads TGTGCCAGCAGTTATGGTGTGGGGTCCTCTGAAGCTTTCTTT.

The J gene is TRBJ1-2, the V gene TRBV10-1; D ambiguous. The CDR3 has 13 residues. Germline V lookup: CDR1 WNHNN, CDR2 SYGVQD (reference sequence). V was trimmed by 2 bases and J by 8 bases, leaving 12 bases between them. CDR3: CASSENPVGGYTF. The CDR3 bases are TGCGCCAGCAGTGAGAACCCCGTGGGGGGCTACACCTTC.

The V gene is TRBV11-2, the J gene TRBJ2-7, with a possible D match to TRBD1 (5 bases). This CDR3 spans 15 amino acids. The germline CDR1 and CDR2 sequences are SGHAT and FQNNGV. V lost 6 bases, J lost 3 bases, and 18 bases lay in between. CDR3 region: CASRWNPTAFYEQYF. The CDR3 DNA reads TGTGCCAGCAGGTGGAACCCGACAGCCTTCTACGAGCAGTACTTC.

The chain has TRBV29-1 and TRBJ2-7; TRBD1 matches 8 bases. The CDR3 consists of 13 residues. V was clipped by 6 bases and J by 5 bases; unmatched bases: 9. CDR1 and CDR2 (germline): SQVTM, ANQGSEA. The DNA of the CDR3 is TGCAGCGTCGTCGACAGGGGCGACAACGAGCAGTACTTC. Its protein product is CSVVDRGDNEQYF.

The rearrangement joins TRBV5-1 to TRBJ2-7; D unclear. Germline assignment: CDR1 SGHRS and CDR2 YFSETQ. CDR3 size: 14 residues. Trimming removed 0 bases from V and 2 bases from J, with 9 bases in between. The CDR3: CASSLADRTYEQYF. In DNA form, the CDR3 reads TGCGCCAGCAGCTTGGCGGACCGAACCTACGAGCAGTACTTC.

The chain is built from TRBV4-1 and TRBJ1-2, with D uncertain. CDR3 length equals 14 residues. Per germline, CDR1 MGHRA and CDR2 YSYEKL. V gave up 0 bases and J gave up 1 base, with 6 bases separating them. The CDR3 sequence is CASSQEQYNYGYTF. CDR3 bases: TGCGCCAGCAGCCAAGAACAATATAACTATGGCTACACCTTC.

The CDR3 DNA sequence: TGCAGTGCTACGACAGGGCAAGCTTTCTTT. Its protein is CSATTGQAFF. V is TRBV20-1 and J is TRBJ1-1; 7 nucleotides align to TRBD1. With V trimmed by 4 bases and J by 9 bases, 2 bases remained unmatched. The CDR3 runs 10 residues. Germline assignment: CDR1 DFQATT and CDR2 SNEGSKA (reference sequence).